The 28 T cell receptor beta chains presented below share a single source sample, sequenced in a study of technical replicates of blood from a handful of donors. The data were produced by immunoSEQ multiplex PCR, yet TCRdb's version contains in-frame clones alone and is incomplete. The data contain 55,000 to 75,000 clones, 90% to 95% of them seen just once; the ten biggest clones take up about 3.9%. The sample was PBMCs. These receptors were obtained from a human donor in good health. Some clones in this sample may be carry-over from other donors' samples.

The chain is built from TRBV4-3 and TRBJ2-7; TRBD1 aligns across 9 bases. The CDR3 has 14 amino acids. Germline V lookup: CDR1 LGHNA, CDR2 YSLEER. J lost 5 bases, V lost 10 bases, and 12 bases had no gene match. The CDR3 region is CATFPGTGYHEQYF. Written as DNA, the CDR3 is TGCGCCACCTTCCCCGGGACAGGGTACCACGAGCAGTACTTC.

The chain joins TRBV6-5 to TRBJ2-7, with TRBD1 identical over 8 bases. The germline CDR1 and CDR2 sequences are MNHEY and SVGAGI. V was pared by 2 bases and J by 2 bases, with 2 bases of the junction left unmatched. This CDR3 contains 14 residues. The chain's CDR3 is CASSYLDRAYEQYF. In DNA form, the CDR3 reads TGTGCCAGCAGTTACCTGGACAGGGCCTACGAGCAGTACTTC.

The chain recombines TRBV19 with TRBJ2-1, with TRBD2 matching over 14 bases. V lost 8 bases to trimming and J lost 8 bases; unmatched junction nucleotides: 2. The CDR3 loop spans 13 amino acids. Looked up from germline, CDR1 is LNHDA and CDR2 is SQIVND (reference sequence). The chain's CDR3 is CASGTSGGYEQFF. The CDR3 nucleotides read TGTGCCAGTGGGACTAGCGGGGGCTATGAGCAGTTCTTC.

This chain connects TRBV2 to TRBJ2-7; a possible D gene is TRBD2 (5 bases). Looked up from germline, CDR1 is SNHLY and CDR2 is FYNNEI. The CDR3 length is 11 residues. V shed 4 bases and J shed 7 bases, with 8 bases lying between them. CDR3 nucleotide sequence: TGTGCCAGCAGTGCGAGCGGAGAGCAGTACTTC. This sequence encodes CASSASGEQYF.

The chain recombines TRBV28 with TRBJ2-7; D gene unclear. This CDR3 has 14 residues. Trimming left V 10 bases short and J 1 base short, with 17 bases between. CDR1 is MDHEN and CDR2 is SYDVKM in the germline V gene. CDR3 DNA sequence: TGTGCCACCAACTCGGTTCTTACTTCCTACGAGCAGTACTTC. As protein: CATNSVLTSYEQYF. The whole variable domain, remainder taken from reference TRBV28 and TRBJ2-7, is DVKVTQSSRYLVKRTGEKVFLECVQDMDHENMFWYRQDPGLGLRLIYFSYDVKMKEKGDIPEGYSVSREKKERFSLILESASTNQTSMYLCATNSVLTSYEQYFGPGTRLTVT.

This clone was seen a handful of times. CDR3 coding DNA: TGTGCCAGCAGTCCCAGTAGGAGGCAGCAGTTCTTC. It translates to CASSPSRRQQFF. The gene calls are TRBV7-9 and TRBJ2-1, with D maybe TRBD2 (5 bases). There are 12 residues in the CDR3. Between the trimmed V and J ends, which lost 6 bases and 11 bases, there was a span of 14 bases. Per germline, CDR1 SEHNR and CDR2 FQNEAQ (reference sequence). The variable domain in full, completed from reference TRBV7-9 and TRBJ2-1, reads DTGVSQNPRHKITKRGQNVTFRCDPISEHNRLYWYRQTLGQGPEFLTYFQNEAQLEKSRLLSDRFSAERPKGSFSTLEIQRTEQGDSAMYLCASSPSRRQQFFGPGTRLTVL.

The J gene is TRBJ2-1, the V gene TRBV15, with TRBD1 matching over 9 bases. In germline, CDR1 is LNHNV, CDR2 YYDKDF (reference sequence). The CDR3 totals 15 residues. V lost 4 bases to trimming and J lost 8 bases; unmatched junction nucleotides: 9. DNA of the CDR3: TGTGCCACCAGCAAAGACAGGGGGGTTACGGATGAGCAGTTCTTC. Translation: CATSKDRGVTDEQFF.

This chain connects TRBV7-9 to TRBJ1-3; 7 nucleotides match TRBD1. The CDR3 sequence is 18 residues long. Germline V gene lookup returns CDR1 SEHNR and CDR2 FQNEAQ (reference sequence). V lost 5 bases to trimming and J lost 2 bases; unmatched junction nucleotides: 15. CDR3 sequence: CASSRSSPGQRAGNTIYF. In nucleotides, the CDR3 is TGTGCCAGCAGCCGGTCGTCCCCGGGACAGAGAGCTGGAAACACCATATATTTT.

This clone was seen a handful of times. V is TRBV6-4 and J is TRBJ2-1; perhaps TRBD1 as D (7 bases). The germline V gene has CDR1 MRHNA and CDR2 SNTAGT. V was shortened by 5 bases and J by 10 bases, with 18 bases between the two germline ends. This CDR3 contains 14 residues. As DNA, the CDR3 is TGTGCCAGCAGTAGCACAGGGGAGGTCAGGGAGCAGTTCTTC. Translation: CASSSTGEVREQFF.

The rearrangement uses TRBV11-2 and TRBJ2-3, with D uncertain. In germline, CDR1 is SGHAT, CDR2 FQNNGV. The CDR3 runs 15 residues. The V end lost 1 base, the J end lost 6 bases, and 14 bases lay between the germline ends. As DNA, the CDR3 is TGTGCCAGCAGCTTAGTCTTGATCCCCGGGGATACGCAGTATTTT. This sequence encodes CASSLVLIPGDTQYF.

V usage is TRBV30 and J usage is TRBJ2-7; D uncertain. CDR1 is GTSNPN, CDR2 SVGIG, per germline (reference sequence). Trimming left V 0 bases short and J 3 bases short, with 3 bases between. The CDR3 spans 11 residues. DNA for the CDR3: TGTGCCTGGAGTGTACTCTACGAGCAGTACTTC. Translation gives CAWSVLYEQYF. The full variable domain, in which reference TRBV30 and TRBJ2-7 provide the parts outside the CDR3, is SQTIHQWPATLVQPVGSPLSLECTVEGTSNPNLYWYRQAAGRGLQLLFYSVGIGQISSEVPQNLSASRPQDRQFILSSKKLLLSDSGFYLCAWSVLYEQYFGPGTRLTVT.

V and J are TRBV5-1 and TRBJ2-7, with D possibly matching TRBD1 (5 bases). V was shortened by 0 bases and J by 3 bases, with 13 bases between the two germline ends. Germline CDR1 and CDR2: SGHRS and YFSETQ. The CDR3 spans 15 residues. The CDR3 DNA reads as TGCGCCAGCAGCTTGGCCTCTGACAGATTCTACGAGCAGTACTTC. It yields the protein CASSLASDRFYEQYF.

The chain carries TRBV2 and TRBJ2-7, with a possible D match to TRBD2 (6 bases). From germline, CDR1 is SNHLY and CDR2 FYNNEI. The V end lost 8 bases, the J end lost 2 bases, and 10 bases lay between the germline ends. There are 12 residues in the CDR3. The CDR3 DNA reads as TGTGCCAGCGCGGGACGTCCCTACGAGCAGTACTTC. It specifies CASAGRPYEQYF. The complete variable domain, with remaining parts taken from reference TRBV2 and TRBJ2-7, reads EPEVTQTPSHQVTQMGQEVILRCVPISNHLYFYWYRQILGQKVEFLVSFYNNEISEKSEIFDDQFSVERPDGSNFTLKIRSTKLEDSAMYFCASAGRPYEQYFGPGTRLTVT.

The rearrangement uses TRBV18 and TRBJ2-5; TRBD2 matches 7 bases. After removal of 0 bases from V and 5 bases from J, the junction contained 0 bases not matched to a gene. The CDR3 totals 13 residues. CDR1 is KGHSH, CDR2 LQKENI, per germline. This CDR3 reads CASSPPGRETQYF. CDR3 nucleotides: TGTGCCAGCTCACCACCCGGGAGGGAGACCCAGTACTTC.

CDR3 protein: CATSRLSYTGELFF. CDR3 bases: TGTGCCACCAGCAGACTGAGTTACACCGGGGAGCTGTTTTTT. The chain joins TRBV15 to TRBJ2-2; D call uncertain. This CDR3 is built from 14 residues. V was shortened by 2 bases and J by 3 bases, with 7 bases between the two germline ends. Germline-derived CDR1 and CDR2 are LNHNV and YYDKDF (reference sequence).

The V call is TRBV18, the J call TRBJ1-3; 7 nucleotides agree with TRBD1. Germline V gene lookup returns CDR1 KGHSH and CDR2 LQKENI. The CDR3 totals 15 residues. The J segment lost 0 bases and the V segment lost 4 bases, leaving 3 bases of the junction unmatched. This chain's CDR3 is CASSLDRSSGNTIYF. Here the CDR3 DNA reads TGTGCCAGCTCACTGGACAGGAGCTCTGGAAACACCATATATTTT.

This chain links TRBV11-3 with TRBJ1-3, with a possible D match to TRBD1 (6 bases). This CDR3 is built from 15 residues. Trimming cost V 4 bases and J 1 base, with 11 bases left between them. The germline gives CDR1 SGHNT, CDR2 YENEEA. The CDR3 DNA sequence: TGTGCCAGCAGCTCTCGGGACAAGTCTGGAAACACCATATATTTT. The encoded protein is CASSSRDKSGNTIYF.

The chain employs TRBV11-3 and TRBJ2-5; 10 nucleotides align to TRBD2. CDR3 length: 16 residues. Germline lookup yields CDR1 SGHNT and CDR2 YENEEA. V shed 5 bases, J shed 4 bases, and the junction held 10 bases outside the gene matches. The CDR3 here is CASSLALAGVGETQYF. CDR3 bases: TGTGCCAGCAGCCTTGCCCTAGCGGGAGTTGGAGAGACCCAGTACTTC.

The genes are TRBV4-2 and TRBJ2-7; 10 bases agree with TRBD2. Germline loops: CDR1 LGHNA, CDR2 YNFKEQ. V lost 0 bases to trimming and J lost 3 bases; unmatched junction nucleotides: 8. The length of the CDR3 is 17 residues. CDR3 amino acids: CASSQERSGGAFYEQYF. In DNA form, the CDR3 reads TGTGCCAGCAGCCAAGAACGAAGCGGGGGGGCCTTCTACGAGCAGTACTTC.

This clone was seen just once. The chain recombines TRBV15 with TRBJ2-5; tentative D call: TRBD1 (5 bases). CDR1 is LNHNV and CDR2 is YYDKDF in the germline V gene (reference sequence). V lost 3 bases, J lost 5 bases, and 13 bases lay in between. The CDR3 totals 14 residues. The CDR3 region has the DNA TGTGCCACCAGCAGTACAGGTTTGCGGGAGACCCAGTACTTC. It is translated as CATSSTGLRETQYF.

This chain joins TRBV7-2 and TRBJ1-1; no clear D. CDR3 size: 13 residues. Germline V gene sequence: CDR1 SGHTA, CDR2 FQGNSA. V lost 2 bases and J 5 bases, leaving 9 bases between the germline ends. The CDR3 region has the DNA TGTGCCAGCAGCTTACTTTGGGAGACTGAAGCTTTCTTT. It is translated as CASSLLWETEAFF.

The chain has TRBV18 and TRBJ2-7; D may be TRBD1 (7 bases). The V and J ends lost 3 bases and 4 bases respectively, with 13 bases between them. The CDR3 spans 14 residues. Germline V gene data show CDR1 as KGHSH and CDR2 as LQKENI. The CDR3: CASSPWQGGYEQYF. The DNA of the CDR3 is TGTGCCAGCTCACCGTGGCAGGGGGGATACGAGCAGTACTTC.

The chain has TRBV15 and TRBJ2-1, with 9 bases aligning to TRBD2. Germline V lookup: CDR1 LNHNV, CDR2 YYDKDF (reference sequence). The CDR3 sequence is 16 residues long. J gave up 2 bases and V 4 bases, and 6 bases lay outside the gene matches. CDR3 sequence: CATSISGGKTYNEQFF. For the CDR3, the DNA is TGTGCCACCAGCATCAGCGGGGGGAAAACCTACAATGAGCAGTTCTTC. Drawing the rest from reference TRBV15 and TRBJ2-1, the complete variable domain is DAMVIQNPRYQVTQFGKPVTLSCSQTLNHNVMYWYQQKSSQAPKLLFHYYDKDFNNEADTPDNFQSRRPNTSFCFLDIRSPGLGDTAMYLCATSISGGKTYNEQFFGPGTRLTVL.

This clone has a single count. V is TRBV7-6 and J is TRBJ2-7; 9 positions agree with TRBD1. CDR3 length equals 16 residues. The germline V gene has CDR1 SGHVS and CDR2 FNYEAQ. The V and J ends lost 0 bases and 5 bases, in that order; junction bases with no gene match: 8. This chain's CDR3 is CASSLALDRGGNEQYF. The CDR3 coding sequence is TGTGCCAGCAGCTTAGCGCTAGACAGGGGGGGCAACGAGCAGTACTTC.

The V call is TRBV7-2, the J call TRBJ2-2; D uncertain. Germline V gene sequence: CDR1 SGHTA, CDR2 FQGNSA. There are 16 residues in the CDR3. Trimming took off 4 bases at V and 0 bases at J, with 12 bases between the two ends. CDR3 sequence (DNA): TGTGCCAGCAGCTCGTGGGCCAGATCGAACACCGGGGAGCTGTTTTTT. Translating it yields CASSSWARSNTGELFF. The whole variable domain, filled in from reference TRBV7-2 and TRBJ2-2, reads GAGVSQSPSNKVTEKGKDVELRCDPISGHTALYWYRQSLGQGLEFLIYFQGNSAPDKSGLPSDRFSAERTGGSVSTLTIQRTQQEDSAVYLCASSSWARSNTGELFFGEGSRLTVL.

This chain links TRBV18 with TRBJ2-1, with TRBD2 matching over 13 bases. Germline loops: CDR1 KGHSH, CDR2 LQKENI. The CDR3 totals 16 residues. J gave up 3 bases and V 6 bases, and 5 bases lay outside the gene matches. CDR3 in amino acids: CASSERTSGGYNEQFF. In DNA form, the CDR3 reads TGTGCCAGCTCTGAGAGGACTAGCGGGGGCTACAATGAGCAGTTCTTC.

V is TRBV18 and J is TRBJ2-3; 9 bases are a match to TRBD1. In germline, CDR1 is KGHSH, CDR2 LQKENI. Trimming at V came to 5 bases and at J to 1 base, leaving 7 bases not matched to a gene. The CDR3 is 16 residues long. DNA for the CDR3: TGTGCCAGCTCAGGACAGGGGATGATCCGCACAGATACGCAGTATTTT. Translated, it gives CASSGQGMIRTDTQYF.

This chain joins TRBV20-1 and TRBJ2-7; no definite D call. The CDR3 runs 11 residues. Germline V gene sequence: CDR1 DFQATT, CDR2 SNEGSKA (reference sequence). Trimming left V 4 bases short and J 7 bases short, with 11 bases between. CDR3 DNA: TGCAGTGCTAAGACCGGGTGGGAGCAGTACTTC. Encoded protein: CSAKTGWEQYF.